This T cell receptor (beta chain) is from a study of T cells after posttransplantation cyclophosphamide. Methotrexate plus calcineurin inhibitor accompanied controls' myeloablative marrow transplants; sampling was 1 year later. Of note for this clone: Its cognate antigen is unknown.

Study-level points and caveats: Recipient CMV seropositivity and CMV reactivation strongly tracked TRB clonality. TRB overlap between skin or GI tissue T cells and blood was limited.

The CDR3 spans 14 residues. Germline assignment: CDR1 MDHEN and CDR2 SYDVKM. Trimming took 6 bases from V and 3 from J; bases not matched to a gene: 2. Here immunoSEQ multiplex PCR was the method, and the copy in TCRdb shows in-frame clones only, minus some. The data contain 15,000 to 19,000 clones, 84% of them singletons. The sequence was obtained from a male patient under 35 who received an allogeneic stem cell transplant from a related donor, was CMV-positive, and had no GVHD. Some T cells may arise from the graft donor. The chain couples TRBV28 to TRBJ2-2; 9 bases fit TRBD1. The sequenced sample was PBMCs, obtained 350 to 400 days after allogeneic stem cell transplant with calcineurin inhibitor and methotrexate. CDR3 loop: CASRGQGDTGELFF. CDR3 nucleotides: TGTGCCAGCAGGGGACAGGGCGACACCGGGGAGCTGTTTTTT.